This TCR beta chain was identified during a study of shared T cell receptors in the human thymus. A single count supports this clone. The CDR3 has 14 amino acids. The trim removed 4 bases at V and 15 bases at J, leaving 12 bases unmatched. Per the germline V gene, CDR1 is SNHLY and CDR2 is FYNNEI. The data were produced by immunoSEQ multiplex PCR, yet TCRdb's version contains in-frame clones alone and is incomplete. Among hundreds of thousands of clones listed, roughly 90% were seen once. The same data also contributed to another study, on human thymus T cells. From that study: Resections obtained during corrective heart surgery supplied the thymus tissue.

The chain carries TRBV2 and TRBJ2-1; the match to TRBD2 covers 10 bases. The sample taken for sequencing was thymocytes. The receptor comes from a boy younger than two with a congenital heart defect. The CDR3 spells CASSGASGRKRGFF. In DNA form, the CDR3 reads TGTGCCAGCAGTGGGGCTAGCGGGAGAAAGCGGGGGTTCTTC. Based on the CDR3 plus reference TRBV2 and TRBJ2-1, the full variable domain is EPEVTQTPSHQVTQMGQEVILRCVPISNHLYFYWYRQILGQKVEFLVSFYNNEISEKSEIFDDQFSVERPDGSNFTLKIRSTKLEDSAMYFCASSGASGRKRGFFGPGTRLTVL.